This T cell receptor beta chain was recorded in a study of blood T cell repertoires in COVID-19. Study details: Samples came from the United States, Italy and Spain, spanning acute and convalescent COVID-19.

As originally analysed: The authors estimated nucleated cell counts from reference gene primer amplification. Only in-frame clones appear in the TCRdb table, and some are missing; sequencing was by immunoSEQ multiplex PCR. That table supplies the V and J calls and clone size; D and trimming were determined from the DNA. The table shows roughly 53,000 clones, with 90% occurring only once. Germline V CDR1 and CDR2: DFQATT, SNEGSKA (reference sequence). Trimming stripped 4 bases from V and 4 bases from J, with 17 bases between. The CDR3 sequence is 15 residues long. This chain joins TRBV20-1 and TRBJ2-1; maybe TRBD2 (6 bases). The receptor was isolated from a woman between 40 and 50 years old with active COVID-19. Sample: peripheral blood. The CDR3 loop is CSATELGGEYNEQFF. The DNA of the CDR3 is TGCAGTGCTACTGAACTTGGCGGGGAATACAATGAGCAGTTCTTC.